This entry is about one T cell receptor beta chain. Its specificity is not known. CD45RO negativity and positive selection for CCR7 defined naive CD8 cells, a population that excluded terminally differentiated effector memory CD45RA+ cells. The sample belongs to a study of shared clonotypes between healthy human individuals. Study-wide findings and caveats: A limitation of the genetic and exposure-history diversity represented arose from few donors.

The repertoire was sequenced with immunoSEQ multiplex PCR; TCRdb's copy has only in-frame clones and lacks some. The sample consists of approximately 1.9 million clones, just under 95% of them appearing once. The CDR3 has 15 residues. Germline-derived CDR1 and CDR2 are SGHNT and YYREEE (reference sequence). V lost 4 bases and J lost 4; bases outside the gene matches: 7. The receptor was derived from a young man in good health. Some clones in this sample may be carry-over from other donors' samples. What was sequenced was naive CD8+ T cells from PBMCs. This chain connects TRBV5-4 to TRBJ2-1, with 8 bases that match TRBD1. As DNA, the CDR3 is TGTGCCAGCAGCCCTTTTGGGACAGGATACAATGAGCAGTTCTTC. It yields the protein CASSPFGTGYNEQFF.